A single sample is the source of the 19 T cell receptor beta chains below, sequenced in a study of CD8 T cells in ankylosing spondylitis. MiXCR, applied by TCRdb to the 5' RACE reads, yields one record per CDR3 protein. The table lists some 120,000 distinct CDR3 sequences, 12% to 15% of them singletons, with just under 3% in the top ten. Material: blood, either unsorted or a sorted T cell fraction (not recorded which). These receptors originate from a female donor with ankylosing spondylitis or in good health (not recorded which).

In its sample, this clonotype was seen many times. The CDR3 bases are TGTGCCAGCAGTCATCGGACGGGAGAGACCCAGTACTTC. Amino acid sequence: CASSHRTGETQYF. The J gene is TRBJ2-5, the V gene TRBV9; D is unresolved. Per germline, CDR1 SGDLS and CDR2 YYNGEE. Trimming took off 5 bases at V and 4 bases at J, with 12 bases between the two ends. The CDR3 is 13 amino acids.

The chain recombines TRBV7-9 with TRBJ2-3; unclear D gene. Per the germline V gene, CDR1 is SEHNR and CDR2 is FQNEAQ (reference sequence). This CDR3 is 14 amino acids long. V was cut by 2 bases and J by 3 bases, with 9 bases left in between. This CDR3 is CASSLKSATDTQYF. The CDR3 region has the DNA TGTGCCAGCAGCTTAAAGAGTGCTACAGATACGCAGTATTTT.

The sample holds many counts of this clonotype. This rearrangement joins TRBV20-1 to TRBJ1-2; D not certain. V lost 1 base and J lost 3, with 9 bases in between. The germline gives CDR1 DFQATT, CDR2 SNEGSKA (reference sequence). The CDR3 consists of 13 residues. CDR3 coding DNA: TGCAGTGCTAGAGGGGTTGGGGACTATGGCTACACCTTC. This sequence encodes CSARGVGDYGYTF.

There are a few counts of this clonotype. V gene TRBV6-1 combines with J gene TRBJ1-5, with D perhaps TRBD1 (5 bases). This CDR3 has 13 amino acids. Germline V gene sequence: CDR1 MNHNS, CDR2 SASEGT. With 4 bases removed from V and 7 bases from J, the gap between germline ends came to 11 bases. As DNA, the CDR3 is TGTGCCAGCAGTGGAGGGGATCGGCAGCCCCAGCATTTT. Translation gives CASSGGDRQPQHF.

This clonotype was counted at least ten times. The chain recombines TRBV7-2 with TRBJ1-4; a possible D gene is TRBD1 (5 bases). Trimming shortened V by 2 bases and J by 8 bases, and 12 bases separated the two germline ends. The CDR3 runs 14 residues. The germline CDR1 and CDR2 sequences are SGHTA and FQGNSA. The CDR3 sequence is CASSLQGAKEKLFF. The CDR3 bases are TGTGCCAGCAGCTTACAGGGTGCAAAGGAAAAACTGTTTTTT.

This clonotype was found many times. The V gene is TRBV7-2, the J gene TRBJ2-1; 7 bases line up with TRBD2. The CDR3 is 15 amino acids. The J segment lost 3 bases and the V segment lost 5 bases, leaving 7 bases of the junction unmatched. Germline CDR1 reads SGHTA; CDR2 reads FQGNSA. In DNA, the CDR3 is TGTGCCAGCAGCGCAGGGAGGGTAGACTACAATGAGCAGTTCTTC. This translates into CASSAGRVDYNEQFF.

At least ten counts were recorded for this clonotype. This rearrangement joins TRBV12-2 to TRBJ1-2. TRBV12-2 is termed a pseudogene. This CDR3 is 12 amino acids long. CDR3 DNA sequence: TGTGCAAGTCGCTTAGGTTGTTGGGGCTACACCTTC. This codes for CASRLGCWGYTF.

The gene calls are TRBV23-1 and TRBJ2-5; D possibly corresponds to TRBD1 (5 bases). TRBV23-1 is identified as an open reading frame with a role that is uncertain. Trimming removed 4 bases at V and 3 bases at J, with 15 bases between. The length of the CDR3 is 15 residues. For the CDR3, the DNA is TGCGCCAGCAGTCCCCCTCCCAGGGCGGAAGAGACCCAGTACTTC. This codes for CASSPPPRAEETQYF.

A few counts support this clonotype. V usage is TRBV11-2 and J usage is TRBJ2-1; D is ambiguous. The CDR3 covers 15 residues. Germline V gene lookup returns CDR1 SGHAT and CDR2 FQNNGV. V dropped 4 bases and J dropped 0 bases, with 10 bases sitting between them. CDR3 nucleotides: TGTGCCAGCAGCTCAAAGGGCAGCTCCTACAATGAGCAGTTCTTC. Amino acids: CASSSKGSSYNEQFF.

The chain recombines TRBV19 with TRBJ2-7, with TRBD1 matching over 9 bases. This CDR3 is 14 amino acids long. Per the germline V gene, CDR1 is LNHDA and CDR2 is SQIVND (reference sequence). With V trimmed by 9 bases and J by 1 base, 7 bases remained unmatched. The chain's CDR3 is CASTTGGGSYEQYF. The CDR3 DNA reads TGTGCCAGCACGACAGGGGGGGGTTCCTACGAGCAGTACTTC.

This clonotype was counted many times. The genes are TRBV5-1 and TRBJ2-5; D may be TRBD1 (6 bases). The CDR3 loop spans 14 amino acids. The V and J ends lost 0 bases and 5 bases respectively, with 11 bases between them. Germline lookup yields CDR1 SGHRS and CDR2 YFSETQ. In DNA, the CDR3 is TGCGCCAGCAGCTTGGAGGCAGGGGTGGAGACCCAGTACTTC. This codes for CASSLEAGVETQYF. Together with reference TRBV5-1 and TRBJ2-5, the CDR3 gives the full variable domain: KAGVTQTPRYLIKTRGQQVTLSCSPISGHRSVSWYQQTPGQGLQFLFEYFSETQRNKGNFPGRFSGRQFSNSRSEMNVSTLELGDSALYLCASSLEAGVETQYFGPGTRLLVL.

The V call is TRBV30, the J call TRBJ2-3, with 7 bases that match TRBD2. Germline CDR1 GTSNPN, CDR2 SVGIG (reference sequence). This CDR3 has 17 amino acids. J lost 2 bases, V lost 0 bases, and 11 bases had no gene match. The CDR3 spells CAWSVLAASGLTDTQYF. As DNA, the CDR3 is TGTGCCTGGAGTGTATTGGCGGCTAGCGGACTCACAGATACGCAGTATTTT.

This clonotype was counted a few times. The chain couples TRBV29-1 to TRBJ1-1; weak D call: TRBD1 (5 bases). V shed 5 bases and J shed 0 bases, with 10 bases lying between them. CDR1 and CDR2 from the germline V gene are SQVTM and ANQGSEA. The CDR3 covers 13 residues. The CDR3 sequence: CSVTDKLNTEAFF. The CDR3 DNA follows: TGCAGCGTTACGGACAAGCTGAACACTGAAGCTTTCTTT. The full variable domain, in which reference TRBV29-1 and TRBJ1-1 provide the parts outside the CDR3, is SAVISQKPSRDICQRGTSLTIQCQVDSQVTMMFWYRQQPGQSLTLIATANQGSEATYESGFVIDKFPISRPNLTFSTLTVSNMSPEDSSIYLCSVTDKLNTEAFFGQGTRLTVV.

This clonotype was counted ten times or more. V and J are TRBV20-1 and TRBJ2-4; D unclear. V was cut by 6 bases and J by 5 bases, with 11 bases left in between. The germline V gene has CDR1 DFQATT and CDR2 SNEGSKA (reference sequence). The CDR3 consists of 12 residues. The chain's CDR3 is CSAKYTENIQYF. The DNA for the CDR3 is TGCAGTGCAAAATACACGGAAAACATTCAGTACTTC.

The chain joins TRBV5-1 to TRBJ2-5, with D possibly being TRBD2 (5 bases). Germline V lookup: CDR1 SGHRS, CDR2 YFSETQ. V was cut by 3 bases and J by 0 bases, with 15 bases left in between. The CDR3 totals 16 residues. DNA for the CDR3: TGCGCCAGCAGCTGGGCGGCTAGCTTTTACCAAGAGACCCAGTACTTC. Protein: CASSWAASFYQETQYF.

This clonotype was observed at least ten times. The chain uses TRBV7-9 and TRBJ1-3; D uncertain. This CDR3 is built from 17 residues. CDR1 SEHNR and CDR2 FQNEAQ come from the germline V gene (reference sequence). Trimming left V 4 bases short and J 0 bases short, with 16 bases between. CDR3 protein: CASSSSGNPFSGNTIYF. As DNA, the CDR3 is TGTGCCAGCAGCTCATCCGGGAATCCGTTCTCTGGAAACACCATATATTTT.

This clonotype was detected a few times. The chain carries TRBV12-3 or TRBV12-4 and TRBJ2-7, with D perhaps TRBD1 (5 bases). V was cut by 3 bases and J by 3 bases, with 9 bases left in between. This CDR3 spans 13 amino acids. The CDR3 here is CASSFRAYYEQYF. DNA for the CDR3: TGTGCCAGCAGTTTCAGGGCTTACTACGAGCAGTACTTC.

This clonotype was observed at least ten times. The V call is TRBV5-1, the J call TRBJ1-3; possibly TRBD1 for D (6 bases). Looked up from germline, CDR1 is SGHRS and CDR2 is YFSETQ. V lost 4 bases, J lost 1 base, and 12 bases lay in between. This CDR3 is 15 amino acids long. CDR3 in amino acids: CASSRETGSGNTIYF. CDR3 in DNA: TGCGCCAGCAGCAGGGAGACAGGTTCTGGAAACACCATATATTTT.

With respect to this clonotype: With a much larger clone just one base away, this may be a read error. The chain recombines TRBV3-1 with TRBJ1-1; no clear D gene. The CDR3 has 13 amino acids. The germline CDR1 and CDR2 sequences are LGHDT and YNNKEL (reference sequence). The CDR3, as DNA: TGTGCCAGCAGCCACACGGCCAACACTGAAGTTTTCTTT. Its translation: CASSHTANTEVFF. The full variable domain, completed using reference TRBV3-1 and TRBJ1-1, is DTAVSQTPKYLVTQMGNDKSIKCEQNLGHDTMYWYKQDSKKFLKIMFSYNNKELIINETVPNRFSPKSPDKAHLNLHINSLELGDSAVYFCASSHTANTEVFFGQGTRLTVV.